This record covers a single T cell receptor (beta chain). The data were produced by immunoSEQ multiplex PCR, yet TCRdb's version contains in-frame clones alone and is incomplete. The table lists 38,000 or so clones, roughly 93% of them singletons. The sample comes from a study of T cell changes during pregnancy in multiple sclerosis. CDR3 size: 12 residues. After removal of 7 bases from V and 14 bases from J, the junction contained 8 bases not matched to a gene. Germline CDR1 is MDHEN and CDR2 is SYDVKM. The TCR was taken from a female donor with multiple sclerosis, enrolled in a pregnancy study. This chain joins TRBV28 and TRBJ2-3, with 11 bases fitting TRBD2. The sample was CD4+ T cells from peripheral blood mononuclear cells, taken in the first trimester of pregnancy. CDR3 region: CASNPLAGDPYF. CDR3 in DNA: TGTGCCAGCAACCCACTAGCGGGAGACCCGTATTTT.